This T cell receptor beta chain was sequenced for a study of blood T cell repertoires in COVID-19. Study at large: Sites across the United States, Italy and Spain contributed samples from acute and convalescent COVID-19. Nucleic acid was either cDNA or gDNA, and it came from T cells, B-cell-depleted T cells, or PBMCs.

CDR1 SGHRS and CDR2 YFSETQ come from the germline V gene. After removal of 4 bases from V and 6 bases from J, the junction contained 10 bases not matched to a gene. This CDR3 spans 15 amino acids. Authors' processing steps: Reference gene primer amplification gave nucleated cell count estimates. Measured with immunoSEQ multiplex PCR; TCRdb has only the in-frame clones, and not every one. V and J calls and clone size are as listed in that table; D and trimming were resolved from the DNA. In the table there are around 220,000 clones, more than 80% of which are singletons. This sequence joins TRBV5-1 and TRBJ1-5; 7 nucleotides match TRBD1. The specimen sequenced was peripheral blood. This TCR derives from a woman older than 75 with acute or convalescent COVID-19. The CDR3 sequence is CASSTAGGQGQPQHF. The DNA for the CDR3 is TGCGCCAGCAGCACGGCAGGGGGGCAGGGTCAGCCCCAGCATTTT.